The source of this TCR beta chain is a study of T-cell reconstitution after alpha-beta-depleted transplantation in children. During its preparation, the TCRbeta library received unique molecular identifiers. TCRdb re-derived calls from the PCR reads in MiXCR, one entry per CDR3 protein. The data contain about 610,000 distinct CDR3 sequences, 10% to 13% of them seen just once; the ten biggest clones take up roughly 3.9%. Germline V gene lookup returns CDR1 SQVTM and CDR2 ANQGSEA. V dropped 1 base and J dropped 5; count of bases not matched to a gene: 10. The CDR3 contains 15 residues. V usage is TRBV29-1 and J usage is TRBJ2-5; 7 bases are a match to TRBD2. Source: PBMCs from the stem cell graft donor, taken from the stem cell graft. This clonotype was sampled from a human donor who donated a stem cell graft to a child with acute myeloid leukemia. CDR3 residues: CSVEGGRDSLETQYF. DNA of the CDR3: TGCAGCGTTGAAGGGGGGAGGGACTCGCTTGAGACCCAGTACTTC.